Following are 16 T cell receptor beta chains from one sample sequenced in a study of T cells expressing NK-cell markers. For each CDR3 protein, TCRdb gives one entry from its re-call of the 5' RACE reads, without DNA. The specimen's table records 130,000 to 150,000 distinct CDR3 sequences. The sample consisted of blood T cells: a sorted CD56 or NKG2C T cell subset, CD4+ or CD8+ T cells, or bulk PBMC T cells (not recorded which). These receptors came from a man younger than 30 in good health.

The chain is built from TRBV7-9 and TRBJ2-7; there is no DNA to check the TCRdb D call of TRBD2. The CDR3 consists of 16 residues. CDR1 SEHNR and CDR2 FQNEAQ come from the germline V gene (reference sequence). CDR3 loop: CASSLAGHQSSYEQYF. The complete variable domain, with remaining parts taken from reference TRBV7-9 and TRBJ2-7, reads DTGVSQNPRHKITKRGQNVTFRCDPISEHNRLYWYRQTLGQGPEFLTYFQNEAQLEKSRLLSDRFSAERPKGSFSTLEIQRTEQGDSAMYLCASSLAGHQSSYEQYFGPGTRLTVT.

This CDR3 is CASRDSNYEQYF. The chain employs TRBV5-1 and TRBJ2-7. Germline V gene data show CDR1 as SGHRS and CDR2 as YFSETQ. The CDR3 extends over 12 amino acids.

CDR3 residues: CASSLTTSREPYNEQFF. This rearrangement joins TRBV7-8 to TRBJ2-1. The germline V gene has CDR1 SGHVS and CDR2 FQNEAQ. The CDR3 is 17 residues long.

This chain joins TRBV12-3 or TRBV12-4 and TRBJ2-1; the D call from TCRdb, TRBD1, cannot be confirmed without DNA. The CDR3 contains 16 residues. The CDR3: CASSRRGLASYNEQFF.

The chain joins TRBV12-5 to TRBJ2-3; without DNA, the TCRdb call of TRBD2 cannot be checked. The CDR3 spans 15 residues. The germline V gene has CDR1 LGHNT and CDR2 FRNRAP. The CDR3 region is CASGPGTLSQDTQYF.

The rearrangement links TRBV20-1 to TRBJ2-1; TCRdb's assignment of TRBD2 cannot be checked, as there is no DNA. CDR1 and CDR2 from the germline V gene are DFQATT and SNEGSKA (reference sequence). The CDR3 is 13 amino acids. This CDR3 reads CSASTGSYNEQFF.

The CDR3 here is CASSLSMRLGLTDTQYF. The genes are TRBV27 and TRBJ2-3; TCRdb returns TRBD2, unconfirmable since there is no DNA. This CDR3 is built from 17 residues. Per the germline V gene, CDR1 is MNHEY and CDR2 is SMNVEV (reference sequence).

The V and J genes are TRBV23-1 and TRBJ1-6; TCRdb's D gene call, TRBD1, goes unchecked for lack of DNA. TRBV23-1 is reported as an ORF; its role is uncertain. The CDR3 sequence is 14 residues long. CDR3 amino acids: CASRPTGRYSPLHF.

V gene TRBV28 combines with J gene TRBJ2-2; TCRdb calls TRBD1, which cannot be checked without DNA. The length of the CDR3 is 16 residues. The germline CDR1 and CDR2 sequences are MDHEN and SYDVKM. CDR3: CASSLIWTGDTGELFF.

This rearrangement joins TRBV12-3 or TRBV12-4 to TRBJ2-2; as DNA is missing, the TRBD1 call by TCRdb cannot be tested. The CDR3 runs to 16 residues. The CDR3 spells CASTSRGREQAGELFF.

CDR3 amino acids: CASSTDRYTDTQYF. The rearrangement links TRBV12-3 or TRBV12-4 to TRBJ2-3; without DNA, the TCRdb call of TRBD1 cannot be checked. The CDR3 has 14 residues.

The chain recombines TRBV12-3 or TRBV12-4 with TRBJ2-3. The CDR3 has 12 amino acids. The CDR3 region is CASTLGADTQYF.

The V and J genes are TRBV4-2 and TRBJ2-1. The CDR3 has 17 residues. The germline gives CDR1 LGHNA, CDR2 YNFKEQ. CDR3: CASSHRVGYPTYNEQFF.

J is TRBJ1-5 and V is TRBV24-1; TCRdb picks TRBD1, but there is no DNA to check that call. The CDR3 is 17 amino acids. Germline loops: CDR1 KGHDR, CDR2 SFDVKD. CDR3: CATAAGTGENSNQPQHF.

The V call is TRBV11-2, the J call TRBJ1-4. There are 13 residues in the CDR3. Germline V gives CDR1 SGHAT, CDR2 FQNNGV. CDR3 amino acids: CASSPSWEVDLFF.

The chain combines TRBV20-1 with TRBJ2-4; TCRdb names TRBD1, which stays unverified in the absence of DNA. The CDR3 has 13 amino acids. Germline values: CDR1 DFQATT, CDR2 SNEGSKA (reference sequence). CDR3: CSASPTGKNIQYF.